Listed below are T cell receptor beta chains from one sample, sequenced in a study of T cell responses to AZD1222 COVID-19 vaccine. TCRdb's table, derived via immunoSEQ multiplex PCR, lists solely in-frame clones and lacks some. The sample shows about 60,000 clones, around 86% of them seen only once. The input for sequencing was peripheral blood, taken on day 0 of AZD1222 vaccination. These receptors originate from an adult in good health. Both conserved end residues are part of each CDR3. The D gene is left open where the match is weak. Clone sizes are given selectively: once, few, many, or a class where the clone is expanded.

abundance,v_gene,d_gene,j_gene,CDR3nt,CDR3aa
once,TRBV14,-,TRBJ2-7,TGTGCCAGCAGCGAGGCACTAGGTTTTTACGAGCAGTACTTC,CASSEALGFYEQYF
-,TRBV3-1/TRBV3-2,TRBD2,TRBJ2-1,TGTGCCAGCAGGTCGACTAGCGAACATTACAATGAGCAGTTCTTC,CASRSTSEHYNEQFF
once,TRBV28,TRBD1,TRBJ2-1,TGTGCCAGTAGGCCACAGGGGGCGTTCAATGAGCAGTTCTTC,CASRPQGAFNEQFF
once,TRBV6-5,TRBD1,TRBJ1-2,TGTGCCAGCAGACCTAGACAGGGAGTCTATGGCTACACCTTC,CASRPRQGVYGYTF
-,TRBV12-3/TRBV12-4,-,TRBJ2-7,TGTGCCAGCAGTTTCGCGGAGGAGTACGAGCAGTACTTC,CASSFAEEYEQYF
-,TRBV4-2,TRBD1,TRBJ1-2,TGTGCCAGCAGCCACGACCAACAGGGGGACAGGGGCTACACCTTC,CASSHDQQGDRGYTF
-,TRBV20-1,-,TRBJ1-1,TGCAGTGCTAGCCTGAACACTGAAGCTTTCTTT,CSASLNTEAFF
-,TRBV24-1,TRBD1,TRBJ1-2,TGTGCCACCGCGGGACAGGGAGTCTATGGCTACACCTTC,CATAGQGVYGYTF
few,TRBV27,-,TRBJ2-1,TGTGCCAGCAGTCTGCTCGAGGGCAGTCGTAATGAGCAGTTCTTC,CASSLLEGSRNEQFF
few,TRBV5-4,-,TRBJ2-1,TGTGCCAGCAGCTTGGGGGGTTCCAATGAGCAGTTCTTC,CASSLGGSNEQFF
-,TRBV18,TRBD1,TRBJ1-6,TGTGCCAGCTCACCCCTCGGGACAGAAGATAATTCACCCCTCCACTTT,CASSPLGTEDNSPLHF
-,TRBV27,-,TRBJ1-2,TGTGCCAGCAGTTTACAGGGCAGTGGTAACTATGGCTACACCTTC,CASSLQGSGNYGYTF
-,TRBV19,TRBD1,TRBJ1-2,TGTGCCAGTAGTATATCGGGGACAGGCGTTGGCTACACCTTC,CASSISGTGVGYTF
once,TRBV5-1,-,TRBJ2-1,TGCGCCAGCAGTATTCAGTGGGTTTCAAACGGTGAGCAGTTCTTC,CASSIQWVSNGEQFF
-,TRBV4-1,TRBD1,TRBJ2-1,TGCGCCAGCAGCCAAAAAGATTGGGCAACAGGGGGCCCCGCGCCGCACTTGGGGCAGTTCTTC,CASSQKDWATGGPAPHLGQFF
-,TRBV27,TRBD1,TRBJ1-1,TGTGCCAGTAGTCAACAACAGGGGTCCATGAACACTGAAGCTTTCTTT,CASSQQQGSMNTEAFF
-,TRBV2,-,TRBJ2-3,TGTGCCAGCAGTCCCACTAGCAGAACGCAGTATTTT,CASSPTSRTQYF
few,TRBV5-6,-,TRBJ2-1,TGTGCCAGCAGCTTGGACACCTACAATGAGCAGTTCTTC,CASSLDTYNEQFF
-,TRBV27,-,TRBJ1-6,TGTGCCAGCAGTTGGGACACTTCCGATTCACCCCTCCACTTT,CASSWDTSDSPLHF
-,TRBV2,-,TRBJ1-2,TGTGCCAGCAGTGAAGCTCGGAATACAGGGAGCTATGGCTACACCTTC,CASSEARNTGSYGYTF
-,TRBV7-8,-,TRBJ1-1,TGTGCCAGCAGCCCCGGATTTTCGGGGTACACTGAAGCTTTCTTT,CASSPGFSGYTEAFF
-,TRBV7-8,-,TRBJ2-1,TGTGCCAGCAGCTTAGAGCTAGCTGAGCAGTTCTTC,CASSLELAEQFF
-,TRBV2,TRBD1,TRBJ1-1,TGTGCCAGCAGTGGACAGGGGGTTTTAACTGAAGCTTTCTTT,CASSGQGVLTEAFF
-,TRBV6-5,-,TRBJ2-7,TGTGCCAGCGCCCTGGTAGTGGGGTCCGAGCAGTACTTC,CASALVVGSEQYF
once,TRBV28,TRBD1,TRBJ1-4,TGTGCCAGCAGTTCCTCCCCTAACAGGGGGCTTGGGGAAAAACTGTTTTTT,CASSSSPNRGLGEKLFF
once,TRBV6-4,TRBD2,TRBJ2-1,TGTGCCAGCAGTGACTCCGGGGGGAGGGGATACAATGAGCAGTTCTTC,CASSDSGGRGYNEQFF
once,TRBV7-9,-,TRBJ2-7,TGTGCCAGCAGCTTAGTGACGGGCTACGAGCAGTACTTC,CASSLVTGYEQYF
-,TRBV7-3,-,TRBJ2-2,TGTGCCAGCACCTCGAGTAGCGGTTCTACCGGGGAGCTGTTTTTT,CASTSSSGSTGELFF
-,TRBV5-1,TRBD1,TRBJ1-1,TGCGCCAGCGCTTACGACAGGGTCACTGAAGCTTTCTTT,CASAYDRVTEAFF
-,TRBV7-8,TRBD1,TRBJ1-4,TGTGCCAGCAGCCCGACCACAGGGGTTATTGAAAAACTGTTTTTT,CASSPTTGVIEKLFF
-,TRBV28,-,TRBJ2-7,TGTGCCAGCAGTTCTGACCCTTACGAGCAGTACTTC,CASSSDPYEQYF
-,TRBV15,-,TRBJ2-7,TGTGCCACCAGCAGAGATCGGGCGGAACAGTACTTC,CATSRDRAEQYF
-,TRBV7-8,TRBD2,TRBJ2-2,TGTGCCAGCAGCCCGACTAGCGGGAGGGAGACCGGGGAGCTGTTTTTT,CASSPTSGRETGELFF
-,TRBV4-1,TRBD1,TRBJ1-6,TGCGCCAGCAGCCAAGAAGGGACAGGGGTGTCACCCCTCCACTTT,CASSQEGTGVSPLHF
-,TRBV3-1/TRBV3-2,-,TRBJ1-3,TGTGCCAGCAGCCAAGGCCCAGATGGAAACACCATATATTTT,CASSQGPDGNTIYF
-,TRBV21-1,-,TRBJ1-4,TGTGCCAGCATCAACGGGGCCGGGGGGCAGGATGGAAAACTGTTTTTT,CASINGAGGQDGKLFF
-,TRBV4-2,-,TRBJ2-1,TGTGCCAGCAGCCAAGACTACTTCGGCGATGAGCAGTTCTTC,CASSQDYFGDEQFF
-,TRBV30,-,TRBJ1-2,TGTGCCTGGAGTTCGGGGGAAGGCTACACCTTC,CAWSSGEGYTF
-,TRBV18,-,TRBJ1-1,TGTGCCAGCTCACCTGATTTGAACACTGAAGCTTTCTTT,CASSPDLNTEAFF
-,TRBV30,TRBD2,TRBJ2-1,TGTGCCTGGAGTTCGGGACTAGCGGGAAATGAGCAGTTCTTC,CAWSSGLAGNEQFF
-,TRBV5-4,-,TRBJ1-1,TGTGCCAGCAGCTTGGATGGCAGGGGTTACGCTGAAGCTTTCTTT,CASSLDGRGYAEAFF
-,TRBV5-1,-,TRBJ2-7,TGCGCCAGCAGCTTCGGGGGGCGGGTATACGAGCAGTACTTC,CASSFGGRVYEQYF
-,TRBV6-2/TRBV6-3,TRBD2,TRBJ2-7,TGTGCCAGCAGTTCGGGACTAGCGGGAGCCTACGAGCAGTACTTC,CASSSGLAGAYEQYF
-,TRBV9,-,TRBJ2-1,TGTGCCAGCAGCCCTTTAGATTACAATGAGCAGTTCTTC,CASSPLDYNEQFF
-,TRBV30,-,TRBJ1-1,TGTGCCTGCGCCAAGGGAGCTGGCACTGAAGCTTTCTTT,CACAKGAGTEAFF
-,TRBV19,TRBD1,TRBJ2-7,TGTGCCAGTAGCCCGACAGGGGGCTACGAGCAGTACTTC,CASSPTGGYEQYF